Below, 13 T cell receptor beta chains from the same sample are listed, as sequenced in a study of blood T cell repertoires in COVID-19. Profiled with immunoSEQ multiplex PCR; TCRdb holds only in-frame clones, not every one. This sample has over 140,000 clones, with roughly 80% found just once. Sequencing input: peripheral blood. These receptors all stem from a woman between 50 and 59 years old with active or convalescent COVID-19.

The V call is TRBV12-3 or TRBV12-4, the J call TRBJ1-1; D is unclear. V gave up 8 bases and J gave up 3 bases, with 7 bases separating them. This CDR3 has 11 amino acids. CDR3 loop: CASRLHTEAFF. The DNA for the CDR3 is TGTGCCAGCCGGTTACACACTGAAGCTTTCTTT.

The chain uses TRBV29-1 and TRBJ1-2, with D possibly matching TRBD1 (6 bases). Deletions cut 3 bases from V and 5 bases from J, with 22 bases between. The CDR3 runs 16 residues. Germline V gene lookup returns CDR1 SQVTM and CDR2 ANQGSEA. CDR3 in amino acids: CSVETRFSGTPYGYTF. CDR3 bases: TGCAGCGTTGAGACCAGATTCTCCGGGACACCTTATGGCTACACCTTC. Filled out from reference TRBV29-1 and TRBJ1-2, the complete variable domain reads SAVISQKPSRDICQRGTSLTIQCQVDSQVTMMFWYRQQPGQSLTLIATANQGSEATYESGFVIDKFPISRPNLTFSTLTVSNMSPEDSSIYLCSVETRFSGTPYGYTFGSGTRLTVV.

This chain uses TRBV19 with TRBJ2-1, with 8 bases aligning to TRBD2. Germline loops: CDR1 LNHDA, CDR2 SQIVND (reference sequence). After removal of 1 base from V and 8 bases from J, the junction contained 7 bases not matched to a gene. This CDR3 is built from 15 residues. The CDR3 loop is CASSIVTGGRDEQFF. The CDR3 coding sequence is TGTGCCAGTAGTATAGTCACGGGGGGGCGGGATGAGCAGTTCTTC.

This clone has a handful of counts. This sequence joins TRBV28 and TRBJ2-3; perhaps TRBD1 as D (5 bases). This CDR3 is 14 amino acids long. The germline V and J ends were trimmed by 5 bases and 4 bases, with 13 bases remaining between them. Per the germline V gene, CDR1 is MDHEN and CDR2 is SYDVKM. The CDR3 nucleotides are TGTGCCAGCAGTCCCATCAGGGTCGCAGATACGCAGTATTTT. Its protein product is CASSPIRVADTQYF.

The chain is built from TRBV9 and TRBJ1-1, with D possibly TRBD1 on 6 matching bases. V was pared by 4 bases and J by 1 base, with 11 bases between. The CDR3 loop spans 14 amino acids. Germline lookup yields CDR1 SGDLS and CDR2 YYNGEE. The CDR3 nucleotides are TGTGCCAGCAGCCCATGGGGGCAGAACACTGAAGCTTTCTTT. It yields the protein CASSPWGQNTEAFF.

The chain carries TRBV5-1 and TRBJ1-2; 11 nucleotides match TRBD1. Trimming took 0 bases from V and 4 from J; bases not matched to a gene: 8. This CDR3 has 17 residues. The germline gives CDR1 SGHRS, CDR2 YFSETQ. CDR3 sequence reads: CASSLEGQGATRYGYTF. CDR3 DNA sequence: TGCGCCAGCAGCTTGGAAGGACAGGGGGCTACTCGCTATGGCTACACCTTC.

The chain joins TRBV5-1 to TRBJ2-5; D remains ambiguous. Trimming shortened V by 4 bases and J by 0 bases, and 7 bases separated the two germline ends. From germline, CDR1 is SGHRS and CDR2 YFSETQ. This CDR3 is built from 13 residues. DNA of the CDR3: TGCGCCAGCAGCCTTACTCACCAAGAGACCCAGTACTTC. Translating gives CASSLTHQETQYF.

The chain combines TRBV9 with TRBJ2-5; 9 bases are shared with TRBD2. The CDR3 sequence is 17 residues long. The V and J ends lost 0 bases and 3 bases, in that order; junction bases with no gene match: 9. The germline V gene encodes CDR1 SGDLS and CDR2 YYNGEE. The CDR3 protein is CASSVEEAGGAEETQYF. The CDR3 DNA reads as TGTGCCAGCAGCGTAGAGGAAGCGGGGGGCGCAGAAGAGACCCAGTACTTC.

The chain uses TRBV12-3 or TRBV12-4 and TRBJ2-3; D uncertain. CDR3 size: 12 residues. V was shortened by 3 bases and J by 10 bases, with 11 bases between the two germline ends. Written as DNA, the CDR3 is TGTGCCAGCAGTTTTCATCTAGGTTCGCAGTATTTT. Protein sequence: CASSFHLGSQYF.

This chain joins TRBV6-2 or TRBV6-3 and TRBJ1-1; TRBD1 aligns across 10 bases. The CDR3 extends over 16 amino acids. Germline CDR1 reads MNHEY; CDR2 reads SVGEGT. The V segment lost 5 bases and the J segment 5 bases; nucleotides outside the gene matches: 11. In DNA form, the CDR3 reads TGTGCCAGCAGTACCGTTCCTGACAGGGGGCTGACTGAAGCTTTCTTT. This codes for CASSTVPDRGLTEAFF.

CDR3 in amino acids: CASSQVSTVLYGYTF. DNA of the CDR3: TGTGCCAGCAGCCAAGTTTCCACGGTTCTCTATGGCTACACCTTC. The rearrangement joins TRBV4-2 to TRBJ1-2, with D uncertain. The CDR3 spans 15 residues. Germline V CDR1 and CDR2: LGHNA, YNFKEQ. Trimming cost V 1 base and J 4 bases, with 13 bases left between them.

The J gene is TRBJ2-3, the V gene TRBV5-1; D gene uncertain. The V gene's germline CDR1 is SGHRS and CDR2 YFSETQ. Trimming left V 0 bases short and J 4 bases short, with 3 bases between. CDR3 length equals 12 residues. CDR3 amino acids: CASSLAADTQYF. CDR3 nucleotide sequence: TGCGCCAGCAGCTTGGCAGCAGATACGCAGTATTTT.

On this clone: The sample has other DNA sequences that encode this CDR3 too. The chain joins TRBV5-1 to TRBJ1-1; 9 bases line up with TRBD1. Germline loops: CDR1 SGHRS, CDR2 YFSETQ. V lost 2 bases to trimming and J lost 5 bases; unmatched junction nucleotides: 4. The CDR3 is 14 amino acids. The CDR3 reads CASSLQGARTEAFF. The CDR3 DNA follows: TGCGCCAGCAGCTTACAGGGGGCTAGGACTGAAGCTTTCTTT.